This T cell receptor beta chain was sequenced for a study of cytomegalovirus exposure and HLA in healthy donors. Whole-study context: The study's early data release held some 85 million unique TCRs from HLA-typed donors.

It was with 60 Vbeta and 13 Jbeta primers that the PCR ran. Assay used: immunoSEQ multiplex PCR; TCRdb lists only in-frame clones, some missing. The table includes 140,000 or so clones, around 10% detected once. The V gene's germline CDR1 is MDHEN and CDR2 SYDVKM. Losses at the gene ends were 5 bases for V and 3 bases for J; bases not matched to a gene: 6. The length of the CDR3 is 16 residues. Overall study results and limits: When the data were analyzed later, several of the most significant clusters appeared to be linked to common viral pathogens.

This clone occurred a few times. Its cognate antigen is unknown. This chain connects TRBV28 to TRBJ2-7; 14 positions match TRBD2. This sequence was found in a male donor in good health and CMV-seronegative. Sequenced: PBMCs. CDR3: CASSVGTSGSVYEQYF. For the CDR3, the DNA is TGTGCCAGCAGTGTAGGGACTAGCGGGAGTGTCTACGAGCAGTACTTC.